A selection of T cell receptor beta chains follows, all from one sample in a study of cytomegalovirus exposure and HLA in healthy donors. Repertoires were generated with immunoSEQ multiplex PCR, while TCRdb's copy carries only in-frame clones and drops some. This sample has around 120,000 clones, with around 86% found just once. Material for sequencing was PBMCs. The receptors were gathered from a man between 18 and 35 years old in good health and CMV-seronegative. Both conserved end residues are part of each CDR3. The D gene is left open where the match is weak. Size values are once, few and many counts, or a class for expanded clones, and some rows have none.

D gene,V gene,clone size,J gene,CDR3 DNA,CDR3 protein
.,TRBV27,once,TRBJ1-5,TGTGCCAGCAGTTTCGTCGTTAGTCAGCCCCAGCATTTT,CASSFVVSQPQHF
TRBD1,TRBV9,.,TRBJ1-6,TGTGCCAGCAGCCGGGCAGGACAGGGGGATTCACCCCTCCACTTT,CASSRAGQGDSPLHF
TRBD1,TRBV27,.,TRBJ1-4,TGTGCCAGCAGAAAACAGGGGGCAAGTGAAAAACTGTTTTTT,CASRKQGASEKLFF
.,TRBV28,.,TRBJ2-7,TGTGCCAGCAGTTTGGCAGGGAAGTTTTACGAGCAGTACTTC,CASSLAGKFYEQYF
.,TRBV4-3,.,TRBJ2-7,TGCGCCAGCAGCCAAGAGCCCAGCTCCTACGAGCAGTACTTC,CASSQEPSSYEQYF
TRBD1,TRBV5-1,few,TRBJ1-2,TGCGCCAGCAGCCCCGGGACAGGGGGGGATGGCTACACCTTC,CASSPGTGGDGYTF
.,TRBV25-1,.,TRBJ2-1,TGTGCCAGCAGTGATCCCACGACAGTGGGCCTTTCCTACAATGAGCAGTTCTTC,CASSDPTTVGLSYNEQFF
TRBD1,TRBV7-9,.,TRBJ1-1,TGTGCCAGCAGCTCAGACAGGGCGCCAAACACTGAAGCTTTCTTT,CASSSDRAPNTEAFF
TRBD1,TRBV29-1,.,TRBJ2-7,TGCAGCGTTGAGGCCGAAACGACAGGGACCTACGAGCAGTACTTC,CSVEAETTGTYEQYF
.,TRBV30,.,TRBJ1-5,TGTGCCTGGGCAGCAGGGGGCAATCAGCCCCAGCATTTT,CAWAAGGNQPQHF
TRBD2,TRBV29-1,.,TRBJ2-6,TGCAGCGTTTGGACTAGCGGGGGGGCCTCGGGGGCCAACGTCCTGACTTTC,CSVWTSGGASGANVLTF
TRBD2,TRBV6-6,.,TRBJ2-3,TGTGCCAGCAGTTACACGGCGGGGGGCGGCACAGATACGCAGTATTTT,CASSYTAGGGTDTQYF
TRBD1,TRBV7-8,.,TRBJ1-6,TGTGCCAGCAGCTCCTACAGGGGGCGCAGTTATTCACCCCTCCACTTT,CASSSYRGRSYSPLHF
.,TRBV27,.,TRBJ1-2,TGTGCCAGCAGTTTATCGGGCAGGGGCCTATATGGCTACACCTTC,CASSLSGRGLYGYTF
.,TRBV5-1,.,TRBJ1-2,TGCGCCAGCAGCTTGGGAGGGGGTCAAGGCTACACCTTC,CASSLGGGQGYTF